This T cell receptor beta chain was identified in a study of shared clonotypes between healthy human individuals. Per germline, CDR1 SGHVS and CDR2 FNYEAQ. V lost 0 bases to trimming and J lost 5 bases; unmatched junction nucleotides: 12. The CDR3 totals 19 residues. Method: immunoSEQ multiplex PCR; TCRdb's copy keeps in-frame clones and lacks some. The sample records a few million clones, about 92% being singletons. The TCR originated in a man younger than 35 in good health. This chain connects TRBV7-6 to TRBJ2-5; 13 bases align to TRBD2. Sequencing used naive CD4+ T cells sorted from blood. Subset here: CD45RA+ positively selected. The CDR3 DNA is TGTGCCAGCAGCTTAGCCCCCCCCACTAGCGGGGGGGCCGTGGAGACCCAGTACTTC. Protein: CASSLAPPTSGGAVETQYF.